A selection of T cell receptor beta chains follows, all from one sample in a study of post-analysis software for immune sequencing data. TCRdb passed the PCR reads through MiXCR, listing each CDR3 protein once. Among roughly 650,000 distinct CDR3 sequences, 55% to 60% were seen once, and the ten largest hold roughly 12%. Sequences were obtained from blood. The receptor source for this set is a girl between 2 and 10 years old with multiple sclerosis. CDR3s include the opening cysteine and the closing phenylalanine or tryptophan. Rows give clone size only sometimes, using once, few, many, or a class for an expanded clone.

clone_size | v_call | cdr3_aa
once | TRBV7-3 | CASSLPPGPTDTQYF
. | TRBV20-1 | CSARTVSSYNEQFF
. | TRBV6-2/TRBV6-3 | CASTGAGYEQYF
. | TRBV6-5 | CASSRAPSGGYTF
. | TRBV7-9 | CASSLSPQHEQYF
. | TRBV5-1 | CASSLRDGKETQYF
few | TRBV10-3 | CAISEPGTGYNEQFF
. | TRBV5-1 | CASSGGSGGHTDTQYF
few | TRBV28 | CASRGAGEGIYEQYF
. | TRBV4-1 | CASSQDSTSGNYEQYF
few | TRBV7-9 | CASSLQRNEQFF
many | TRBV4-2 | CASSQDGQGPNNEQFF
. | TRBV6-5 | CASSYSRGNSPLHF
few | TRBV6-2/TRBV6-3 | CAIQGVPPSTDTQYF
. | TRBV5-1 | CASSTSGRVGELFF
. | TRBV6-5 | CASSPWGVNGYTF
. | TRBV11-3 | CASSLPQPAAPDTQYF
. | TRBV20-1 | CSAILVGQTQYF
once | TRBV28 | CASSLYLQGASYNEQFF
. | TRBV7-2 | CASSLAGQASYNEQFF
. | TRBV15 | CATSRDLGTIYEQYF
. | TRBV7-2 | CASSSQPGLAGDNEQFF
. | TRBV20-1 | CSAYRVRAGVNTEAFF
. | TRBV29-1 | CSVGQYNEQFF
. | TRBV6-5 | CASSYSLRTRFTDTQYF
many | TRBV14 | CASSWTGYEQYF
once | TRBV6-2/TRBV6-3 | CASHSGQLPDNEKLFF
. | TRBV6-5 | CASRNDRDSYNEQFF
. | TRBV5-8 | CASSQATETSTDTQYF
. | TRBV7-8 | CASSGERGGSTDTQYF
once | TRBV20-1 | CSALPIGVGIYGYTF
. | TRBV6-4 | CAGSPAGGSTDTQYF
. | TRBV29-1 | CSYRDSYNEQFF
. | TRBV6-5 | CASSQRGYNEQFF
few | TRBV29-1 | CSVEDGAGPDEQYF
. | TRBV7-2 | CASSFPDREETQYF
. | TRBV24-1 | CATSEGTEVQPQHF
. | TRBV18 | CASSPQALSTDTQYF
. | TRBV12-3/TRBV12-4 | CASARDSLEETQYF
. | TRBV21-1 | CASSKGSETGETYEQYF
. | TRBV20-1 | CSARDLSERGPKIGTDTQYF
. | TRBV10-3 | CAVGGSTDTQYF
. | TRBV27 | CASSLSGQGQNTEAFF
few | TRBV7-7 | CASSLGLASDTQYF
few | TRBV28 | CASNGGLPSDNEQFF
. | TRBV7-6 | CASSMGWDQPQHF
few | TRBV6-2/TRBV6-3 | CASSAVGQGRSNQPQHF
few | TRBV27 | CASSSGGRNTEAFF
. | TRBV7-9 | CASSAGAGGRYGYTF
. | TRBV7-9 | CASSLVELNTEAFF
. | TRBV20-1 | CSARVSGTEQFF
once | TRBV3-1 | CASRWMGGNAYNEQFF
. | TRBV11-2 | CASSLGVSRTSSYNEQFF
. | TRBV13 | CASSLGDRNYGYTF